Presented here are 25 T cell receptor beta chains from one specimen sequenced in a study of shared clonotypes between healthy human individuals. Data came from immunoSEQ multiplex PCR; TCRdb stores just in-frame clones and leaves some out. The sample consists of fewer than 1.4 million clones, around 82% of them appearing once. Sequencing used memory CD4+ T cells from PBMCs. Subset specified: CD45RA-negative fraction. These receptors all stem from a man younger than 30 in good health. Some clones in this sample may be carry-over from other donors' samples.

The J gene is TRBJ1-1, the V gene TRBV29-1; D is perhaps TRBD1 (6 bases). V was trimmed by 1 base and J by 1 base, leaving 13 bases between them. This CDR3 region has 15 residues. Germline-derived CDR1 and CDR2 are SQVTM and ANQGSEA. CDR3 region: CSVEGGRSGNTEAFF. CDR3 nucleotides: TGCAGCGTTGAAGGGGGGCGCTCGGGGAACACTGAAGCTTTCTTT.

The rearrangement uses TRBV5-6 and TRBJ2-5; 8 positions agree with TRBD1. In germline, CDR1 is SGHDT, CDR2 YYEEEE. This CDR3 is 13 amino acids long. Losses at the gene ends were 4 bases for V and 5 bases for J; bases not matched to a gene: 4. The CDR3: CASSKTGDETQYF. In DNA form, the CDR3 reads TGTGCCAGCAGCAAGACAGGGGATGAGACCCAGTACTTC.

The V and J genes are TRBV5-8 and TRBJ2-2; D gene unclear. The CDR3 runs to 13 residues. V lost 1 base and J 4 bases, leaving 5 bases between the germline ends. Germline V gene sequence: CDR1 SGHTS, CDR2 YDEGEE. For the CDR3, the DNA is TGTGCCAGCAGCTTGTACCTCACCGGGGAGCTGTTTTTT. It is translated as CASSLYLTGELFF.

This clone was seen once. Other DNA sequences within the sample encode an identical CDR3. The CDR3 DNA is TGCAGCGTTCCCGGGAGGGGGCAAGAGACCCAGTACTTC. Protein: CSVPGRGQETQYF. The chain combines TRBV29-1 with TRBJ2-5; the match to TRBD2 covers 8 bases. Germline trimming cut 5 bases from V and 2 bases from J; bases unmatched to any gene: 4. Germline lookup yields CDR1 SQVTM and CDR2 ANQGSEA. The CDR3 has 13 amino acids.

The rearrangement joins TRBV7-8 to TRBJ1-2, with 8 bases lining up with TRBD1. The V gene end was trimmed by 5 bases and the J gene end by 4 bases; junction bases not matched to a gene: 9. This CDR3 is 15 amino acids long. The germline CDR1 and CDR2 sequences are SGHVS and FQNEAQ. The DNA for the CDR3 is TGTGCCAGCAGCGCTCTCCGAGGACAGGGCTATGGCTACACCTTC. This translates into CASSALRGQGYGYTF. The variable domain in full, with the rest retrieved from reference TRBV7-8 and TRBJ1-2, is GAGVSQSPRYKVAKRGQDVALRCDPISGHVSLFWYQQALGQGPEFLTYFQNEAQLDKSGLPSDRFFAERPEGSVSTLKIQRTQQEDSAVYLCASSALRGQGYGYTFGSGTRLTVV.

The rearrangement links TRBV7-2 to TRBJ1-5; D perhaps matches TRBD1 (5 bases). CDR3 size: 14 residues. CDR1 SGHTA and CDR2 FQGNSA come from the germline V gene. V dropped 3 bases and J dropped 4 bases, with 10 bases sitting between them. The DNA for the CDR3 is TGTGCCAGCAGCTTTGGGCAGGGTAATCAGCCCCAGCATTTT. The encoded protein is CASSFGQGNQPQHF.

CDR3 DNA: TGTGCCAGCAGTAGCGGGTCCGTCTCCTACGAGCAGTACTTC. Translation: CASSSGSVSYEQYF. The chain uses TRBV6-1 and TRBJ2-7, with a tentative D call TRBD2 (6 bases). This CDR3 is built from 14 residues. Trimming cost V 5 bases and J 0 bases, with 11 bases left between them. Germline values: CDR1 MNHNS, CDR2 SASEGT.

This CDR3 is CASRPQGARTEAFF. DNA for the CDR3: TGTGCCAGCAGACCCCAGGGGGCGAGAACTGAAGCTTTCTTT. The chain links TRBV28 to TRBJ1-1; 8 nucleotides match TRBD1. V trimming: 6 bases; J trimming: 5 bases; junction bases outside the gene matches: 8. The CDR3 is 14 amino acids. Per germline, CDR1 MDHEN and CDR2 SYDVKM.

This clone was counted ten times or more. An end of the junction does not agree with germline; a read error may underlie this. The chain's CDR3 is CASSQERGQGADF. The CDR3 DNA is TGCGCCAGCAGCCAAGAGCGAGGTCAGGGGGCCGATTTT. The V gene is TRBV4-1, the J gene TRBJ1-3, with TRBD1 identical over 8 bases. The CDR3 totals 13 residues. Germline-derived CDR1 and CDR2 are MGHRA and YSYEKL.

The V gene is TRBV10-3, the J gene TRBJ2-1; D uncertain. Looked up from germline, CDR1 is ENHRY and CDR2 is SYGVKD. This CDR3 is 15 amino acids long. Trimming cost V 3 bases and J 2 bases, with 11 bases left between them. The CDR3 DNA reads as TGTGCCATCAGTGATTCTCTAAAAGCCTACAATGAGCAGTTCTTC. Amino acids: CAISDSLKAYNEQFF.

The chain employs TRBV27 and TRBJ1-2; TRBD1 matches 7 bases. V lost 8 bases and J lost 4; bases outside the gene matches: 4. The CDR3 covers 12 residues. Germline-derived CDR1 and CDR2 are MNHEY and SMNVEV (reference sequence). The DNA for the CDR3 is TGTGCCAGCTCGACAGGGCTCTATGGCTACACCTTC. Protein sequence: CASSTGLYGYTF.

The V and J genes are TRBV4-1 and TRBJ1-2, with 9 bases identical to TRBD1. This CDR3 contains 17 residues. Germline V gene sequence: CDR1 MGHRA, CDR2 YSYEKL. The J segment lost 5 bases and the V segment lost 2 bases, leaving 12 bases of the junction unmatched. CDR3 DNA: TGCGCCAGCAGCCAACCACCGGGACAGGGAATAGGTTATGGCTACACCTTC. Translating it yields CASSQPPGQGIGYGYTF.

This rearrangement joins TRBV25-1 to TRBJ1-4; 11 bases are a match to TRBD1. The ends lost 3 bases at V and 5 bases at J; junction bases unmatched: 8. The CDR3 length is 17 residues. CDR1 is MGHDK, CDR2 SYGVNS, per germline. The CDR3 bases are TGTGCCAGCAGTGATGGAGGACAGGGGGCTCCAAATGAAAAACTGTTTTTT. This codes for CASSDGGQGAPNEKLFF.

A word on this clone: The sample contains more than one DNA sequence encoding this CDR3. V is TRBV14 and J is TRBJ2-5; D gene ambiguous. The CDR3 has 13 residues. Trimming removed 1 base at V and 5 bases at J, with 8 bases between. Germline CDR1 reads SGHDN; CDR2 reads FVKESK. The CDR3: CASSQGLGETQYF. The CDR3 nucleotides are TGTGCCAGCAGCCAAGGGCTTGGTGAGACCCAGTACTTC.

This sequence joins TRBV11-2 and TRBJ2-3, with unresolved D. Germline CDR1 reads SGHAT; CDR2 reads FQNNGV. The CDR3 consists of 13 residues. Trimming took off 2 bases at V and 4 bases at J, with 7 bases between the two ends. DNA of the CDR3: TGTGCCAGCAGCTTAAGTTTTGCAGATACGCAGTATTTT. Its translation is CASSLSFADTQYF.

As to this clone: A junction end diverges from the germline sequence, so it may reflect a read error. The chain employs TRBV4-3 and TRBJ2-3, with TRBD2 identical over 12 bases. CDR3 length: 16 residues. Germline V CDR1 and CDR2: LGHNA, YSLEER. The CDR3 coding sequence is TGCGCCAGCAGCCAAGAAAGGTCTAGCGGGAGGGATACGCAATATTTT. Translating it yields CASSQERSSGRDTQYF.

This chain links TRBV7-9 with TRBJ1-5; D unclear. This CDR3 spans 13 amino acids. V was cut by 3 bases and J by 3 bases, with 6 bases left in between. Germline loops: CDR1 SEHNR, CDR2 FQNEAQ (reference sequence). The CDR3 bases are TGTGCCAGCAGCTTTGGTTACAATCAGCCCCAGCATTTT. Amino acid sequence: CASSFGYNQPQHF.

This rearrangement joins TRBV7-9 to TRBJ2-1; TRBD2 might be the D (5 bases). Germline lookup yields CDR1 SEHNR and CDR2 FQNEAQ (reference sequence). V lost 3 bases and J 7 bases, leaving 13 bases between the germline ends. This CDR3 has 14 amino acids. This CDR3 reads CASSFLSGSNEQFF. In DNA form, the CDR3 reads TGTGCCAGCAGCTTTCTTTCGGGGAGTAATGAGCAGTTCTTC.

The chain is built from TRBV27 and TRBJ1-2; TRBD1 is a possible D gene (6 bases). Germline values: CDR1 MNHEY, CDR2 SMNVEV (reference sequence). The length of the CDR3 is 11 residues. The V end lost 7 bases, the J end lost 14 bases, and 17 bases lay between the germline ends. CDR3 DNA sequence: TGTGCCAGCACCCAAGGGGGTTACTGGACCTTC. This translates into CASTQGGYWTF.

V gene TRBV10-3 combines with J gene TRBJ2-6; unclear D gene. There are 17 residues in the CDR3. Per germline, CDR1 ENHRY and CDR2 SYGVKD. Deletions cut 11 bases from V and 0 bases from J, with 20 bases between. CDR3 coding DNA: TGTGCCTCAACCCGCCAGCCGGTATCCTCTGGGGCCAACGTCCTGACTTTC. It codes for CASTRQPVSSGANVLTF.

In this sample, this clone turned up a few times. This rearrangement joins TRBV9 to TRBJ2-3; D unclear. CDR1 and CDR2 (germline): SGDLS, YYNGEE. V was clipped by 0 bases and J by 5 bases, with 10 bases between them. This CDR3 is 14 amino acids long. The CDR3 loop is CASSVGVERDTQYF. The CDR3 coding sequence is TGTGCCAGCAGCGTAGGGGTAGAGAGAGATACGCAGTATTTT. Looking up the rest from reference TRBV9 and TRBJ2-3 gives the full variable domain: DSGVTQTPKHLITATGQRVTLRCSPRSGDLSVYWYQQSLDQGLQFLIQYYNGEERAKGNILERFSAQQFPDLHSELNLSSLELGDSALYFCASSVGVERDTQYFGPGTRLTVL.

The J gene is TRBJ2-5, the V gene TRBV15, with D possibly TRBD2 on 6 matching bases. Trimming left V 3 bases short and J 4 bases short, with 12 bases between. CDR1 and CDR2 from the germline V gene are LNHNV and YYDKDF (reference sequence). The CDR3 has 14 residues. The CDR3 here is CATSSPQGGETQYF. The CDR3 DNA follows: TGTGCCACCAGCAGCCCTCAGGGAGGAGAGACCCAGTACTTC.

The chain joins TRBV5-6 to TRBJ1-5; D is possibly TRBD1 (6 bases). Trimming removed 1 base at V and 7 bases at J, with 15 bases between. This CDR3 region has 15 residues. Germline-derived CDR1 and CDR2 are SGHDT and YYEEEE. The CDR3 region has the DNA TGTGCCAGCAGCTTGTTTGGGACAACGGGGCAGCCCCAGCATTTT. The encoded protein is CASSLFGTTGQPQHF. Combining the CDR3 with reference TRBV5-6 and TRBJ1-5 gives the whole variable domain DAGVTQSPTHLIKTRGQQVTLRCSPKSGHDTVSWYQQALGQGPQFIFQYYEEEERQRGNFPDRFSGHQFPNYSSELNVNALLLGDSALYLCASSLFGTTGQPQHFGDGTRLSIL.

Details on this clone: This likely stems from a read error, as it lies one base from a far larger clone. V gene TRBV6-1 combines with J gene TRBJ2-6; TRBD2 is a possible D gene (5 bases). The CDR3 sequence is 16 residues long. Per the germline V gene, CDR1 is MNHNS and CDR2 is SASEGT. The CDR3 DNA is TGTTCCAGCAGTGAATTGGACTTCTCTGGGGCCAACGTCCTGACTTTC. It translates to CSSSELDFSGANVLTF.

This clone has only one observation. The chain links TRBV19 to TRBJ2-7, with TRBD1 matching 7 bases. The CDR3 contains 15 residues. In germline, CDR1 is LNHDA, CDR2 SQIVND (reference sequence). V was clipped by 7 bases and J by 0 bases; unmatched bases: 9. The CDR3 is CASNPMGQPSYEQYF. CDR3 nucleotides: TGTGCCAGTAATCCGATGGGACAGCCCTCCTACGAGCAGTACTTC. The whole variable domain, filled in from reference TRBV19 and TRBJ2-7, reads DGGITQSPKYLFRKEGQNVTLSCEQNLNHDAMYWYRQDPGQGLRLIYYSQIVNDFQKGDIAEGYSVSREKKESFPLTVTSAQKNPTAFYLCASNPMGQPSYEQYFGPGTRLTVT.